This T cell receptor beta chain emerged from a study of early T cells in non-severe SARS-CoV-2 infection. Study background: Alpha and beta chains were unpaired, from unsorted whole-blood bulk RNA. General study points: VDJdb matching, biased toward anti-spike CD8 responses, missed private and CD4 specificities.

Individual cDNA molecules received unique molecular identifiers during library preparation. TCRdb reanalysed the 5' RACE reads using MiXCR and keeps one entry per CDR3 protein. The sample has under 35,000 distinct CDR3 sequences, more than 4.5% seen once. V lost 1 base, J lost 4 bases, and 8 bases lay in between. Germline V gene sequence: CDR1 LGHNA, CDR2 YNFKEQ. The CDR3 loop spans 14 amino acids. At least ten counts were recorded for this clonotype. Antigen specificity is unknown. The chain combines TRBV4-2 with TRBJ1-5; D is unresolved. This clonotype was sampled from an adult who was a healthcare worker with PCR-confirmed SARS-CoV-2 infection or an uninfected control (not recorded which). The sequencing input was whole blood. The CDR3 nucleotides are TGTGCCAGCAGCCAAGGGTCCGGGAATCAGCCCCAGCATTTT. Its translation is CASSQGSGNQPQHF.